This is a list of T cell receptor beta chains from one sample in a study of T cells in Graves' hyperthyroidism and ophthalmopathy. TCRdb re-analysed the multiplex PCR reads in MiXCR, keeping a single row per CDR3 protein. The repertoire holds approximately 600,000 distinct CDR3 sequences, with approximately 15% as singletons. The sequencing input was blood. The receptors stem from a woman aged 25 to 39 with Graves' hyperthyroidism that later progressed to Graves' ophthalmopathy. The CDR3 runs from the conserved cysteine through the conserved F or W. The D gene is left open where the match is weak. Clone size is not always given. Where it is, it says once, few, many or a class for expanded clones.

v_call,d_call,clone_size,j_call,cdr3_aa,cdr3_nt
TRBV19,NA,NA,TRBJ2-7,CASSQQSGAGGEQYF,TGTGCCAGTAGTCAGCAGTCGGGTGCCGGAGGCGAGCAGTACTTC
TRBV10-2,TRBD2,few,TRBJ2-1,CASNKLAGNRNEQFF,TGCGCCAGCAACAAACTAGCGGGAAATAGGAATGAGCAGTTCTTC
TRBV7-2,TRBD2,NA,TRBJ2-1,CASSFSGTSGSSYNEQFF,TGTGCCAGCAGCTTTTCCGGGACTAGCGGGAGCTCCTACAATGAGCAGTTCTTC
TRBV10-3,TRBD1,few,TRBJ1-2,CAISEDNRGGAGDGYTF,TGTGCCATCAGTGAGGACAACCGAGGGGGCGCGGGGGATGGCTACACCTTC
TRBV11-2,NA,many,TRBJ1-4,CASSTRKGSNREKLFF,TGTGCCAGCAGCACTAGGAAGGGGAGCAATCGGGAAAAACTGTTTTTT
TRBV7-2,TRBD1,many,TRBJ1-1,CASSLSRETGKEAFF,TGTGCCAGCAGCTTATCTCGAGAGACAGGGAAAGAAGCTTTCTTT
TRBV6-1,NA,many,TRBJ1-2,CASSTGQRYTF,TGTGCCAGCAGTACAGGTCAGCGCTACACCTTC
TRBV11-1,TRBD1,NA,TRBJ2-3,CASSSRDRATDTQYF,TGTGCCAGCAGCTCCCGGGACAGGGCGACAGATACGCAGTATTTT
TRBV19,NA,many,TRBJ2-6,CASSRGPSGANVLTF,TGTGCCAGTAGTCGAGGGCCTTCGGGGGCCAACGTCCTGACTTTC
TRBV28,NA,many,TRBJ2-7,CASMWGRVPYEQYF,TGTGCCAGCATGTGGGGGCGCGTCCCCTACGAGCAGTACTTC
TRBV4-3,NA,few,TRBJ1-6,CASSQDRAEIYNSPLHF,TGCGCCAGCAGCCAAGATCGAGCGGAAATTTATAATTCACCCCTCCACTTT
TRBV19,NA,NA,TRBJ2-5,CASSIKDLQETQYF,TGTGCCAGTAGTATAAAGGACCTACAAGAGACCCAGTACTTC
TRBV19,TRBD1,NA,TRBJ1-1,CASSIYPQGPGTEAFF,TGTGCCAGTAGTATCTATCCACAGGGGCCGGGAACTGAAGCTTTCTTT
TRBV20-1,NA,many,TRBJ1-2,CSASVRGYGYTF,TGCAGTGCTAGTGTACGGGGGTATGGCTACACCTTC
TRBV10-2,NA,many,TRBJ2-3,CASSEQTDTQYF,TGCGCCAGCAGTGAACAGACAGATACGCAGTATTTT
TRBV9,NA,many,TRBJ1-4,CASSVGLYEKLFF,TGTGCCAGCAGCGTAGGTCTGTATGAAAAACTGTTTTTT
TRBV19,NA,many,TRBJ2-2,CASSIASGSGELFF,TGTGCCAGTAGTATCGCTAGTGGGTCCGGGGAGCTGTTTTTT
TRBV28,TRBD1,many,TRBJ2-7,CASSSGQGYEQYF,TGTGCCAGCAGTTCGGGACAGGGATACGAGCAGTACTTC
TRBV12-3/TRBV12-4,NA,many,TRBJ1-1,CASSHQDRGPTEAFF,TGTGCCAGCAGTCACCAAGACAGAGGACCCACTGAAGCTTTCTTT
TRBV6-6,TRBD1,many,TRBJ2-7,CASSYLSGQGFEQYF,TGTGCCAGCAGTTACTTATCGGGACAGGGGTTCGAGCAGTACTTC
TRBV4-1,TRBD2,NA,TRBJ2-1,CASSQGPLAGAREQFF,TGCGCCAGCAGCCAAGGACCCCTAGCGGGAGCACGGGAGCAGTTCTTC
TRBV20-1,NA,NA,TRBJ2-1,CSVPIGGYNEQFF,TGCAGTGTCCCGATAGGGGGGTACAATGAGCAGTTCTTC
TRBV6-1,NA,many,TRBJ1-1,CASSEAGRLNTEAFF,TGTGCCAGCAGTGAAGCAGGCAGGCTGAACACTGAAGCTTTCTTT
TRBV28,TRBD1,many,TRBJ1-5,CASSHRGTGDQPQHF,TGTGCCAGCAGCCACCGAGGGACAGGGGATCAGCCCCAGCATTTT
TRBV7-2,NA,many,TRBJ2-1,CASSLERNNEQFF,TGTGCCAGCAGCTTAGAGCGGAACAATGAGCAGTTCTTC
TRBV2,TRBD2,many,TRBJ2-1,CASRGTSGRAGHNEQFF,TGTGCCAGCAGGGGGACTAGCGGGAGGGCCGGTCACAATGAGCAGTTCTTC
TRBV7-9,NA,few,TRBJ2-1,CASSLTKPGKEYNEQFF,TGTGCCAGCAGCTTAACCAAACCAGGGAAAGAGTACAATGAGCAGTTCTTC
TRBV12-3/TRBV12-4,NA,NA,TRBJ1-1,CASSLGRTIEAFF,TGTGCCAGCAGTTTGGGCCGAACAATTGAAGCTTTCTTT
TRBV28,NA,many,TRBJ2-6,CASSLSGAGANVLTF,TGTGCCAGCAGTTTATCAGGGGCTGGGGCCAACGTCCTGACTTTC
TRBV19,TRBD1,NA,TRBJ2-6,CASSVQGAGANVLTF,TGTGCCAGTAGTGTACAGGGGGCTGGGGCCAACGTCCTGACTTTC
TRBV5-1,NA,NA,TRBJ1-1,CASSSSGAPLNTEAFF,TGCGCCAGCAGCTCCTCTGGGGCCCCACTGAACACTGAAGCTTTCTTT
TRBV29-1,TRBD1,few,TRBJ1-1,CSVENRGRVTEAFF,TGCAGCGTTGAAAACAGGGGTAGGGTCACTGAAGCTTTCTTT
TRBV28,NA,NA,TRBJ2-7,CASSRLEQYF,TGTGCCAGCAGTAGACTCGAGCAGTACTTC
TRBV6-2/TRBV6-3,TRBD2,many,TRBJ2-2,CATKRDTAGELFF,TGTGCCACCAAGCGGGATACGGCCGGGGAGCTGTTTTTT
TRBV29-1,NA,many,TRBJ2-7,CSVEPPGDEQYF,TGCAGCGTTGAACCCCCAGGAGACGAGCAGTACTTC
TRBV20-1,NA,many,TRBJ2-5,CSAPEGAETQYF,TGCAGTGCTCCGGAGGGGGCAGAGACCCAGTACTTC
TRBV28,NA,many,TRBJ2-5,CASSFQKTQYF,TGTGCCAGCAGTTTCCAGAAGACCCAGTACTTC
TRBV24-1,NA,NA,TRBJ2-6,CATGAGGLSGANVLTF,TGTGCCACCGGTGCAGGGGGGCTCTCTGGGGCCAACGTCCTGACTTTC
TRBV29-1,NA,many,TRBJ1-2,CSARTESGYTF,TGCAGCGCTAGGACCGAGTCGGGCTACACCTTC
TRBV28,TRBD1,NA,TRBJ1-2,CASRRRTGSLEGYTF,TGTGCCAGCAGACGCCGGACAGGGTCGCTGGAAGGCTACACCTTC
TRBV28,TRBD1,NA,TRBJ1-1,CASTGQALTEAFF,TGTGCCAGCACCGGACAGGCCCTCACAGAGGCTTTCTTT